This T cell receptor beta chain is from a study of breast tumors, draining lymph nodes, adjacent tissues. TCRdb re-called the multiplex PCR reads with MiXCR, one entry per CDR3 protein. The profile shows about 230,000 distinct CDR3 sequences, approximately 30% of them singletons. V dropped 3 bases and J dropped 6; count of bases not matched to a gene: 7. Germline V gene lookup returns CDR1 SEHNR and CDR2 FQNEAQ (reference sequence). The CDR3 spans 14 residues. This clonotype was seen at least ten times. The lymph nodes were axillary draining lymph nodes from breast cancer patients. This chain links TRBV7-9 with TRBJ2-7; 8 nucleotides match TRBD1. The clonotype originates from a female donor with breast cancer. Some clones in this sample may be carry-over from other donors' samples. The sequenced material came from axillary lymph node tissue. CDR3 sequence reads: CASSFGQGRLEQYF. The CDR3 nucleotides are TGTGCCAGCAGCTTCGGACAGGGCCGGCTCGAGCAGTACTTC.